This T cell receptor (beta chain) appears in the sequencing data of a study of cytomegalovirus exposure and HLA in healthy donors. Study conclusions and caveats: Rarity held for most TCR sequences, but there were some public TCRs that occurred in many donors. Presence/absence comparisons presumed near-even sequencing depth among donors. A later analysis reportedly found that, within productive TCRs, an Asian-associated ancestry cluster had fewer N-insertions than the mean observed across the roughly 730 donors. In a later analysis, TCR beta V- and J-gene trimming was associated with a missense DCLRE1C variant.

The PCR was carried out with 60 Vbeta primers and 13 Jbeta primers. TCRdb's copy holds only in-frame clones and misses some; the assay was immunoSEQ multiplex PCR. The sample consists of about 130,000 clones, 84% of them appearing once. This CDR3 spans 14 amino acids. V trimming: 6 bases; J trimming: 7 bases; junction bases outside the gene matches: 10. Germline loops: CDR1 MNHNY, CDR2 SVGAGI (reference sequence). Turning to this clone: What it binds is not known.

The sequencing input was PBMCs. The chain employs TRBV6-6 and TRBJ2-7; 9 bases map to TRBD1. The TCR originated in a woman between 18 and 29 years old in good health and CMV-seropositive. The CDR3 is CASSRPGTGKEQYF. The CDR3 DNA reads TGTGCCAGCAGCCGTCCCGGGACAGGGAAGGAGCAGTACTTC.